One T cell receptor (beta chain) is described in this entry. Its antigen is unknown. Base qualities are not at hand, and no much larger clone is one base apart. Ends trimmed: V by 0 bases, J by 5 bases; bases unmatched to a gene: 11. The germline V gene yields SGHRS for CDR1 and YFSETQ for CDR2. The CDR3 runs 18 amino acids, cysteine and phenylalanine included. The retained sequence is limited to the CDR3, 54 bases, with the frame set at the first base. The source of the sample is a study of response to subunit inactivated influenza vaccine (dated by TCRdb to 2017 to 2018). Concerning the study at large: The study used deep quantitative T cell receptor repertoire profiling to track responses to a trivalent subunit inactivated influenza vaccine. Findings and caveats that apply to the study as a whole: The authors proposed that each seasonal influenza vaccination may bring in only a limited number of new T cells.

The library was produced with RT-PCR. Sequencing used an Illumina HiSeq 2500. TCRdb took the public reads, trimmed them with fastp at Q25, ran MiXCR for clone calling and kept in-frame beta chains. Records with the same CDR3 protein are collapsed into one entry carrying the most frequent genes and DNA. Within this sample are about 620,000 distinct CDR3 sequences, with over 9.5% of them counted one time only. More than 8.5% of the sample lies in the top ten. Sequenced material: PBMCs from blood, taken on the day of vaccination. The TCR originated in a middle-aged man who received an inactivated influenza vaccine. Donor details come from another sample of the same person, matched by shared clones. Recombination linked TRBV5-1 to TRBJ2-5; 12 bases in between match TRBD2. CDR3 protein: CASSLGVLAGGPEETQYF. In nucleotides, the sequence is TGCGCCAGCAGCTTGGGAGTTCTAGCGGGGGGGCCGGAGGAGACCCAGTACTTC.